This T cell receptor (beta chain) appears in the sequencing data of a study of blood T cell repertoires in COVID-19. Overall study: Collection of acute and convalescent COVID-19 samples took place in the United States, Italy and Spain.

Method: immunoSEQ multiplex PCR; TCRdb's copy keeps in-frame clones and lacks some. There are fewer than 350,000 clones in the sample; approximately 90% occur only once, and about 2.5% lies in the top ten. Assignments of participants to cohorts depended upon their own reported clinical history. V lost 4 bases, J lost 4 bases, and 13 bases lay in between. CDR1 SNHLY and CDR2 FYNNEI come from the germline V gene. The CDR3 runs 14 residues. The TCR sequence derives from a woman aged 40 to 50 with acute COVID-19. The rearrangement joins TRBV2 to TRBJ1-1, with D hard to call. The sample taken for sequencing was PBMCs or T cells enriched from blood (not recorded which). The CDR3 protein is CASSGWGVATEAFF. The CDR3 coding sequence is TGTGCCAGCAGTGGCTGGGGAGTCGCCACTGAAGCTTTCTTT.